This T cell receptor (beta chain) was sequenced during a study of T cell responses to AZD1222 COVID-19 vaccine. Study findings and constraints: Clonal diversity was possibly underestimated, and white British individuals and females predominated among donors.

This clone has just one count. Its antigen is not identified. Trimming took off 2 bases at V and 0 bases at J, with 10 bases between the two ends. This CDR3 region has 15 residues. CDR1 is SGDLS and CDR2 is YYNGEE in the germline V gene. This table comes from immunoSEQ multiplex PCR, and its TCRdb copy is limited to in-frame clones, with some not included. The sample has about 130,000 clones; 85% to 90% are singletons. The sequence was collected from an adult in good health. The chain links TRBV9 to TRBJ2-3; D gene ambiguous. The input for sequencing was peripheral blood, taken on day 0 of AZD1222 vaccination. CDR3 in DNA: TGTGCCAGCAGCGTTGGAGCTCCGAGCACAGATACGCAGTATTTT. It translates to CASSVGAPSTDTQYF.